This T cell receptor beta chain originates from a study of early T cells in non-severe SARS-CoV-2 infection. The germline V gene has CDR1 MNHEY and CDR2 SMNVEV (reference sequence). The V end lost 0 bases, the J end lost 7 bases, and 4 bases lay between the germline ends. CDR3 length: 13 residues. This clonotype was recorded a few times. TCRdb re-analysed the 5' RACE reads in MiXCR, keeping a single row per CDR3 protein. The sample records 80,000 or so distinct CDR3 sequences, 11% to 15% being singletons. The chain joins TRBV27 to TRBJ1-6; D ambiguous. The sequencing sample was made of whole blood. The sequence was collected from an adult who was a healthcare worker with PCR-confirmed SARS-CoV-2 infection or an uninfected control (not recorded which). This chain's CDR3 is CASSLSMNSPLHF. The CDR3 DNA follows: TGTGCCAGCAGTTTATCGATGAATTCACCCCTCCACTTT.